These 25 T cell receptor beta chains share one sample of origin, sequenced in a study of cytomegalovirus exposure and HLA in healthy donors. 60 Vbeta and 13 Jbeta primers were used in PCR. Data came from immunoSEQ multiplex PCR; TCRdb stores just in-frame clones and leaves some out. Here the sample spans about 190,000 clones, about four fifths being singletons. The sample consisted of PBMCs. The receptor source for this set is a man younger than 35 in good health and CMV-seronegative.

This chain uses TRBV12-5 with TRBJ2-2; 15 bases agree with TRBD2. The germline V gene encodes CDR1 LGHNT and CDR2 FRNRAP. The CDR3 contains 18 residues. Unmatched junction bases numbered 4, after V lost 1 base and J lost 4 bases. The CDR3 loop is CASGLAGLAGGITGELFF. DNA for the CDR3: TGTGCTAGTGGTTTGGCGGGACTAGCGGGGGGAATCACCGGGGAGCTGTTTTTT.

This chain links TRBV27 with TRBJ1-1; possible D gene TRBD1, 6 bases. CDR3 length: 14 residues. In germline, CDR1 is MNHEY, CDR2 SMNVEV (reference sequence). Trimming took off 6 bases at V and 7 bases at J, with 18 bases between the two ends. CDR3 in amino acids: CASSRRTDSFEAFF. The DNA for the CDR3 is TGTGCCAGCAGCCGGAGGACAGATTCGTTTGAAGCTTTCTTT.

A note on this clone: The sample has other DNA sequences that encode this CDR3 too. The rearrangement uses TRBV27 and TRBJ2-7; 11 bases are a match to TRBD2. Germline CDR1 is MNHEY and CDR2 is SMNVEV (reference sequence). Trimming removed 2 bases from V and 3 bases from J; junction bases left unmatched: 3. The CDR3 is 15 residues long. CDR3 loop: CASSLGTSGSYEQYF. The CDR3 DNA reads as TGTGCCAGCAGTTTAGGCACTAGCGGGAGCTACGAGCAGTACTTC.

The V gene is TRBV2, the J gene TRBJ1-3, with 8 bases identical to TRBD1. The V gene end was trimmed by 2 bases and the J gene end by 1 base; junction bases not matched to a gene: 1. In germline, CDR1 is SNHLY, CDR2 FYNNEI. The CDR3 contains 15 residues. The CDR3 is CASSENRGSGNTIYF. CDR3 nucleotide sequence: TGTGCCAGCAGTGAAAACAGGGGGTCTGGAAACACCATATATTTT.

Of note for this clone: Relative to the germline gene, one junction end is altered; a read error may explain this. The chain is built from TRBV7-7 and TRBJ2-5; the match to TRBD1 covers 7 bases. Germline V lookup: CDR1 SSHAT, CDR2 FNYEAQ (reference sequence). The CDR3 extends over 14 amino acids. Here the CDR3 reads CASSTGTAQETQYF. The CDR3 DNA sequence: TGTGCTAGCAGCACCGGGACAGCTCAAGAGACCCAGTACTTC.

The V and J genes are TRBV4-1 and TRBJ2-7; 8 nucleotides align to TRBD1. V was pared by 0 bases and J by 3 bases, with 10 bases of the junction left unmatched. Germline V gives CDR1 MGHRA, CDR2 YSYEKL. This CDR3 comprises 17 residues. CDR3 protein: CASSQDEMTGEYYEQYF. DNA of the CDR3: TGCGCCAGCAGCCAAGATGAGATGACAGGGGAGTACTACGAGCAGTACTTC.

This clone was picked up one time. This chain uses TRBV14 with TRBJ1-2; tentative D call: TRBD1 (5 bases). V lost 1 base, J lost 8 bases, and 14 bases lay in between. Germline assignment: CDR1 SGHDN and CDR2 FVKESK. This CDR3 contains 14 residues. CDR3 protein: CASSQVFQGGGYTF. CDR3 nucleotide sequence: TGTGCCAGCAGCCAAGTATTCCAGGGTGGGGGCTACACCTTC. Looking up the rest from reference TRBV14 and TRBJ1-2 gives the full variable domain: EAGVTQFPSHSVIEKGQTVTLRCDPISGHDNLYWYRRVMGKEIKFLLHFVKESKQDESGMPNNRFLAERTGGTYSTLKVQPAELEDSGVYFCASSQVFQGGGYTFGSGTRLTVV.

Comment on this clone: The junction does not match germline at one end; this may be a read error. CDR3 in DNA: TGTGCCAGCAGTAAAGCGGGCCGGATGAATCAGCCCCAGCATTTT. Its protein is CASSKAGRMNQPQHF. V and J are TRBV6-1 and TRBJ1-5, with D unresolved. The V gene's germline CDR1 is MNHNS and CDR2 SASEGT. The CDR3 contains 15 residues.

The gene calls are TRBV7-2 and TRBJ2-1, with a tentative D call TRBD2 (7 bases). V was shortened by 2 bases and J by 1 base, with 21 bases between the two germline ends. CDR3 length: 19 amino acids. Germline V CDR1 and CDR2: SGHTA, FQGNSA. The CDR3, as DNA: TGTGCCAGCAGCTTAATAGGGGGTGCGGGAGTCGTATCCTACAATGAGCAGTTCTTC. As protein: CASSLIGGAGVVSYNEQFF.

The V call is TRBV9, the J call TRBJ1-4; D gene ambiguous. Trimming left V 4 bases short and J 8 bases short, with 9 bases between. This CDR3 has 12 amino acids. Germline values: CDR1 SGDLS, CDR2 YYNGEE. The CDR3 DNA sequence: TGTGCCAGCAGCCTATCGGGGGAAAAACTGTTTTTT. Protein: CASSLSGEKLFF.

This clone was seen more than once but under ten times. The chain combines TRBV9 with TRBJ1-2; 7 bases align to TRBD1. V dropped 0 bases and J dropped 5; count of bases not matched to a gene: 13. Germline V gene sequence: CDR1 SGDLS, CDR2 YYNGEE. CDR3 length equals 17 residues. The CDR3 DNA is TGTGCCAGCAGCGTAGACGTTTTGGAGGGGGCGCGTTATGGCTACACCTTC. Translated: CASSVDVLEGARYGYTF. The entire variable domain, with the rest obtained from reference TRBV9 and TRBJ1-2, is as follows: DSGVTQTPKHLITATGQRVTLRCSPRSGDLSVYWYQQSLDQGLQFLIQYYNGEERAKGNILERFSAQQFPDLHSELNLSSLELGDSALYFCASSVDVLEGARYGYTFGSGTRLTVV.

V is TRBV13 and J is TRBJ2-3, with 9 bases matching TRBD2. The CDR3 consists of 15 residues. The J segment lost 5 bases and the V segment lost 5 bases, leaving 8 bases of the junction unmatched. The germline CDR1 and CDR2 sequences are PRHDT and FYEKMQ (reference sequence). CDR3 nucleotides: TGTGCCAGCAGCGGGGGACTAGCTTTGATAGATACGCAGTATTTT. It translates to CASSGGLALIDTQYF.

The rearrangement links TRBV19 to TRBJ1-1, with 7 nucleotides matching TRBD1. The germline gives CDR1 LNHDA, CDR2 SQIVND (reference sequence). The V segment lost 4 bases and the J segment 4 bases; nucleotides outside the gene matches: 3. CDR3 size: 13 residues. As DNA, the CDR3 is TGTGCCAGTAGTACCCGACAGGGCACTGAAGCTTTCTTT. The encoded protein is CASSTRQGTEAFF.

The genes are TRBV14 and TRBJ1-2; D unclear. Germline-derived CDR1 and CDR2 are SGHDN and FVKESK. V lost 0 bases and J 5 bases, leaving 16 bases between the germline ends. The CDR3 consists of 16 residues. The DNA of the CDR3 is TGTGCCAGCAGCCAAGATTGGTTCCTACGGTCGTATGGCTACACCTTC. Residues: CASSQDWFLRSYGYTF.

The chain uses TRBV15 and TRBJ1-6; unclear D gene. V shed 8 bases and J shed 1 base, with 6 bases lying between them. The CDR3 spans 13 residues. Germline-derived CDR1 and CDR2 are LNHNV and YYDKDF (reference sequence). CDR3 residues: CATSSSYNSPLHF. The CDR3 DNA reads as TGTGCCACCTCGAGTTCCTATAATTCACCCCTCCACTTT. The variable domain in full, completed from reference TRBV15 and TRBJ1-6, reads DAMVIQNPRYQVTQFGKPVTLSCSQTLNHNVMYWYQQKSSQAPKLLFHYYDKDFNNEADTPDNFQSRRPNTSFCFLDIRSPGLGDTAMYLCATSSSYNSPLHFGNGTRLTVT.

This chain connects TRBV19 to TRBJ2-1, with D tentatively TRBD2 (6 bases). Germline V CDR1 and CDR2: LNHDA, SQIVND (reference sequence). The CDR3 spans 17 residues. Trimming removed 5 bases at V and 0 bases at J, with 17 bases between. The CDR3 sequence is CASSAPGLPISYNEQFF. Written as DNA, the CDR3 is TGTGCCAGTAGTGCCCCGGGACTGCCCATCTCCTACAATGAGCAGTTCTTC.

The rearrangement joins TRBV5-6 to TRBJ2-1; possibly TRBD2 for D (6 bases). The CDR3 runs to 15 residues. V lost 1 base and J 6 bases, leaving 14 bases between the germline ends. In germline, CDR1 is SGHDT, CDR2 YYEEEE. CDR3 nucleotides: TGTGCCAGCAGCTTGCTCCCGGGACTTAGCAATGAGCAGTTCTTC. Translated, it gives CASSLLPGLSNEQFF.

The chain couples TRBV4-2 to TRBJ2-1, with 11 bases lining up with TRBD2. The V gene's germline CDR1 is LGHNA and CDR2 YNFKEQ. V lost 4 bases to trimming and J lost 5 bases; unmatched junction nucleotides: 7. This CDR3 comprises 16 residues. CDR3 in amino acids: CASSPEGGLADNEQFF. The CDR3 DNA reads as TGTGCCAGCAGCCCCGAGGGGGGACTAGCGGACAATGAGCAGTTCTTC.

V and J are TRBV2 and TRBJ1-1, with a weak D call TRBD1 (5 bases). V was clipped by 6 bases and J by 11 bases, with 19 bases between them. Germline loops: CDR1 SNHLY, CDR2 FYNNEI. The CDR3 contains 13 residues. The CDR3 sequence: CASSGIPGVEAFF. The CDR3 DNA reads TGTGCCAGCAGCGGTATCCCGGGGGTGGAGGCTTTCTTT.

The gene calls are TRBV7-6 and TRBJ1-3; 7 positions match TRBD1. CDR1 is SGHVS and CDR2 is FNYEAQ in the germline V gene. The CDR3 length is 14 residues. V dropped 5 bases and J dropped 2; count of bases not matched to a gene: 3. The CDR3 nucleotides are TGTGCCAGCAGCCAGACAGGGACTGGAAACACCATATATTTT. Its protein is CASSQTGTGNTIYF.

This clone is a singleton in its sample. V gene TRBV30 combines with J gene TRBJ2-2; D is ambiguous. V was cut by 3 bases and J by 8 bases, with 16 bases left in between. CDR3 length: 14 residues. Germline-derived CDR1 and CDR2 are GTSNPN and SVGIG (reference sequence). The CDR3 sequence is CAWRFSESGGELFF. CDR3 nucleotides: TGTGCCTGGAGGTTCTCAGAATCCGGGGGGGAGCTGTTTTTT.

This chain's CDR3 is CASSPGPSAGSYNEQFF. Written as DNA, the CDR3 is TGCGCCAGCAGCCCGGGCCCTAGCGCCGGATCCTACAATGAGCAGTTCTTC. The chain carries TRBV4-1 and TRBJ2-1; D perhaps matches TRBD2 (6 bases). Germline-derived CDR1 and CDR2 are MGHRA and YSYEKL. The CDR3 sequence is 17 residues long. V was pared by 4 bases and J by 1 base, with 17 bases between.

This rearrangement joins TRBV4-1 to TRBJ2-5; D is possibly TRBD2 (6 bases). The J call may not be correct, given that the DNA end is closer to TRBJ2-7. This CDR3 contains 17 residues. The germline V gene has CDR1 MGHRA and CDR2 YSYEKL. This chain's CDR3 is CASSQVTTIAAGYEQYF. In DNA, the CDR3 is TGCGCCAGCAGCCAAGTAACAACCATAGCGGCTGGCTACGAGCAGTACTTC.

This clone was seen a single time. The rearrangement links TRBV29-1 to TRBJ2-7; 9 positions match TRBD1. The germline gives CDR1 SQVTM, CDR2 ANQGSEA. J lost 3 bases, V lost 7 bases, and 4 bases had no gene match. The CDR3 has 12 residues. CDR3 loop: CSGRDRDYEQYF. The CDR3 nucleotides are TGCAGCGGCCGGGACAGGGACTACGAGCAGTACTTC.

This chain links TRBV19 with TRBJ1-5; the D gene is possibly TRBD1 (5 bases). The germline gives CDR1 LNHDA, CDR2 SQIVND (reference sequence). CDR3 length: 16 amino acids. V lost 1 base to trimming and J lost 2 bases, with 12 bases between them. The CDR3 is CASSIGQGRGNQPQHF. The DNA of the CDR3 is TGTGCCAGTAGTATAGGCCAGGGCCGGGGCAATCAGCCCCAGCATTTT.